There are many counts of the clone carrying this T cell receptor (beta chain). What it binds is not known. The CDR3 sequence is 12 residues long. V shed 4 bases and J shed 3 bases, with 5 bases lying between them. Looked up from germline, CDR1 is ENHRY and CDR2 is SYGVKD. This entry belongs to a study of neurological immune-mediated disorders. Notes on the study in general: HTLV-1-associated myelopathy led in TCR clonal expansion, while multiple sclerosis ranked lowest, below healthy controls. None of the CDR3 amino acid sequences found in expanded clones was shared across subjects. This suggests that the TCR-beta repertoires were private in all groups. Phylogenetic grouping assigned the repertoires of 18 of 34 multiple sclerosis patients to a single cluster of related CDR3 sequences. This cluster may be a repertoire-level signature.

Synthesis of cDNA was accomplished via 5'RACE employing 10-nucleotide random UMIs. MiXCR, applied by TCRdb to the 5' RACE reads, yields one record per CDR3 protein. This sample has about 52,000 distinct CDR3 sequences, with 3.6% found just once. Sequencing was done on a sample of PBMCs. The genes are TRBV10-3 and TRBJ2-3; D ambiguous. This clonotype originated in a man aged 25-45 years with multiple sclerosis. The CDR3 loop is CAISGDTDTQYF. CDR3 bases: TGTGCCATCAGTGGCGATACAGATACGCAGTATTTT.